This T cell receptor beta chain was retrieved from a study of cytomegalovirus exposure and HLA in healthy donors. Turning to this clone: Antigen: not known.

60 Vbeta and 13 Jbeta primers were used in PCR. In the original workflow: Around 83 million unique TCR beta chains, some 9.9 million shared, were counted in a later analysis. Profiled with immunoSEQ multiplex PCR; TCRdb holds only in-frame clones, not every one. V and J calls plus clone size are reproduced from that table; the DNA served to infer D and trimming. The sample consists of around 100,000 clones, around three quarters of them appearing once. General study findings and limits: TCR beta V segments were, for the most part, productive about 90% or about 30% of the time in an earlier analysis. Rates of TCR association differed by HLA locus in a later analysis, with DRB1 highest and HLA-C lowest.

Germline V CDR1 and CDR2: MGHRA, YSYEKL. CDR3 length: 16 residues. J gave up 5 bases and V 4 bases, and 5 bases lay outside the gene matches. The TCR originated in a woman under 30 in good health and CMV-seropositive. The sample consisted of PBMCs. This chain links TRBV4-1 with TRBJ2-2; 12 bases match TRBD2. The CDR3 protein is CASSLRGLAGTGELFF. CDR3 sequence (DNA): TGCGCCAGCAGCCTCCGCGGACTAGCGGGAACCGGGGAGCTGTTTTTT.